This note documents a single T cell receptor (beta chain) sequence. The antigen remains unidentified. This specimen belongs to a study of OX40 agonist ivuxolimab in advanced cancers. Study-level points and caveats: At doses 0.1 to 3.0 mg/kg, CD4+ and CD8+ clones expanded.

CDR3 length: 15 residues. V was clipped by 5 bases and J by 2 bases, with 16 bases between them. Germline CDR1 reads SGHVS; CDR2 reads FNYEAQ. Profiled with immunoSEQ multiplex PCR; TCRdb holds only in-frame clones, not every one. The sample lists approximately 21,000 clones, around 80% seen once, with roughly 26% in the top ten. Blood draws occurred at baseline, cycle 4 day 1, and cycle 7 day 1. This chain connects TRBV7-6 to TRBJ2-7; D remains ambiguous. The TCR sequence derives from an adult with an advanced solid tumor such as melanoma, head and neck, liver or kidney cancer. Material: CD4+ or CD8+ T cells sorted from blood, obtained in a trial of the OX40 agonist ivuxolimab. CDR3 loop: CASSADMINTYEQYF. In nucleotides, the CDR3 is TGTGCCAGCAGCGCCGACATGATTAACACCTACGAGCAGTACTTC.